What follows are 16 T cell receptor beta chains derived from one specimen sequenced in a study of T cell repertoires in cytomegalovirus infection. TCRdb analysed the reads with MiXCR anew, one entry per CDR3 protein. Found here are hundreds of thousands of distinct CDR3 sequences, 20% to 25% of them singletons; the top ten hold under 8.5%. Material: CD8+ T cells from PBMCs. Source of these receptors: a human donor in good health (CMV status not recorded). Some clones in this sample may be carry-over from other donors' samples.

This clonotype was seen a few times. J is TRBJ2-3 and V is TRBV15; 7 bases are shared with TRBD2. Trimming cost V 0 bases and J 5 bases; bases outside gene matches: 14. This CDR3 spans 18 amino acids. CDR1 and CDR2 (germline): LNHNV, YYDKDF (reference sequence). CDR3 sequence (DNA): TGTGCCACCAGCAGAGAATCCACTCCAGCGGGGCCGGGAGATACGCAGTATTTT. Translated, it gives CATSRESTPAGPGDTQYF.

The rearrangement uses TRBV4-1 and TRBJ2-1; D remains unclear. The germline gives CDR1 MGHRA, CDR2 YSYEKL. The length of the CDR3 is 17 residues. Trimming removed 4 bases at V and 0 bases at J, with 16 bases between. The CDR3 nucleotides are TGCGCCAGCAGCCCCTTAAGAACCACAAGCTCCTACAATGAGCAGTTCTTC. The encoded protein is CASSPLRTTSSYNEQFF.

The CDR3 is CANSPTANTPQHF. CDR3 DNA sequence: TGTGCCAACAGCCCGACAGCCAATACGCCCCAGCATTTT. The V and J genes are TRBV6-6 and TRBJ1-5, with D perhaps TRBD1 (5 bases). The V gene lost 10 bases and the J gene lost 9 bases, with 19 bases spanning the gap. The CDR3 totals 13 residues. Germline V CDR1 and CDR2: MNHNY, SVGAGI (reference sequence).

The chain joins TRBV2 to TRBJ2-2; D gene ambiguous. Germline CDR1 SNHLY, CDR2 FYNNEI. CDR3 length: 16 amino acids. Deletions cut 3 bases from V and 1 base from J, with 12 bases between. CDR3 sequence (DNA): TGTGCCAGCAGTGATATGGGCGGAATGAACACCGGGGAGCTGTTTTTT. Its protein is CASSDMGGMNTGELFF. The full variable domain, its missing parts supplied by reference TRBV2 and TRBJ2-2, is EPEVTQTPSHQVTQMGQEVILRCVPISNHLYFYWYRQILGQKVEFLVSFYNNEISEKSEIFDDQFSVERPDGSNFTLKIRSTKLEDSAMYFCASSDMGGMNTGELFFGEGSRLTVL.

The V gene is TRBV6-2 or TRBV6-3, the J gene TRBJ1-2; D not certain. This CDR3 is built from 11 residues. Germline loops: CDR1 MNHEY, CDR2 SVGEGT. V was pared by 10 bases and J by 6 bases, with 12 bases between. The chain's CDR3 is CATQTGDGYTF. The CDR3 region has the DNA TGTGCCACCCAAACCGGCGATGGCTACACCTTC.

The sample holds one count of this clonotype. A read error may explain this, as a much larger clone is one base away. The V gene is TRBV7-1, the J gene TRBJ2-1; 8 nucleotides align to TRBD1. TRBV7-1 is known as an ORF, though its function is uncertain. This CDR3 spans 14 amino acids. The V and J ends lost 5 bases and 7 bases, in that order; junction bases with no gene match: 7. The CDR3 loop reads CASSGRQGTNEQFF. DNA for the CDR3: TGTGCCAGCAGCGGCAGACAGGGGACAAATGAGCAGTTCTTC.

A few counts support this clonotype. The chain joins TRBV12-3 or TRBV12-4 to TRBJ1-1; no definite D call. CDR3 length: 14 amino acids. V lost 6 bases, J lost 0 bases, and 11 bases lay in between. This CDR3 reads CASSDGSLNTEAFF. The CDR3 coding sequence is TGTGCCAGCAGCGACGGTTCCTTGAACACTGAAGCTTTCTTT.

The DNA for the CDR3 is TGTGCCAGCAGCTCGCCGTTGACCGGGGAGCTGTTTTTT. Amino acids: CASSSPLTGELFF. The V gene is TRBV7-6, the J gene TRBJ2-2, with no clear D. The CDR3 spans 13 residues. V lost 4 bases, J lost 5 bases, and 8 bases lay in between. Germline V gene lookup returns CDR1 SGHVS and CDR2 FNYEAQ.

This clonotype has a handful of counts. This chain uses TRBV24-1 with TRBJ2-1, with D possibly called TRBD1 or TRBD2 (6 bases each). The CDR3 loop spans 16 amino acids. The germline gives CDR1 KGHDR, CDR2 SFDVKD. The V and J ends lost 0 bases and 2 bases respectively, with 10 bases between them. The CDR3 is CATSDLSGATYNEQFF. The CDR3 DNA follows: TGTGCCACCAGTGATTTGTCGGGGGCGACCTACAATGAGCAGTTCTTC.

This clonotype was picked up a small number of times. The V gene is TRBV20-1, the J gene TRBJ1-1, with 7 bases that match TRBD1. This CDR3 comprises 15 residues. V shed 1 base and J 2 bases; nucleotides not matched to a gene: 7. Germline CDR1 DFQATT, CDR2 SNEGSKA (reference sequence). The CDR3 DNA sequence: TGCAGTGCTAGAGCCAGGGACAGATTAAACACTGAAGCTTTCTTT. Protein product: CSARARDRLNTEAFF.

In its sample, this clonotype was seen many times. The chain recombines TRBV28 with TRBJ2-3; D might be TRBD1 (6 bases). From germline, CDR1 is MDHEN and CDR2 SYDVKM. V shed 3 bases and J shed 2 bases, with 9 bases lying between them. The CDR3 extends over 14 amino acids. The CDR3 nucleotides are TGTGCCAGCAGTTTCAGGGGTCACACAGATACGCAGTATTTT. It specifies CASSFRGHTDTQYF.

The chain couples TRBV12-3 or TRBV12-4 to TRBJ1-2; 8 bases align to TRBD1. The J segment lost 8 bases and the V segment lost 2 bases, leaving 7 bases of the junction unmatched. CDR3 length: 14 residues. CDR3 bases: TGTGCCAGCAGTTTATCACCCAGGGGGCTAGGCTACACCTTC. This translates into CASSLSPRGLGYTF.

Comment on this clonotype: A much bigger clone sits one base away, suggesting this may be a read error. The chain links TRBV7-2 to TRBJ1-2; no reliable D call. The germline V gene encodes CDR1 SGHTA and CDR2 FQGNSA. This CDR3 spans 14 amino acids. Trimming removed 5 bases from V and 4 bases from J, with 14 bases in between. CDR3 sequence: CASSLGRSFYGYTF. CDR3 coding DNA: TGTGCCAGCAGCCTGGGCAGATCCTTCTATGGCTACACCTTC.

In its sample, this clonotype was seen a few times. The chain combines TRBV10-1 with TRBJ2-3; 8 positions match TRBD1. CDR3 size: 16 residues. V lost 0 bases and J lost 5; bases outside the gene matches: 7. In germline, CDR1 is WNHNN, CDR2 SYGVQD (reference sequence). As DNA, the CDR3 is TGCGCCAGCAGTGAGTCGATAGGACAGGGTATAGATACGCAGTATTTT. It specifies CASSESIGQGIDTQYF.

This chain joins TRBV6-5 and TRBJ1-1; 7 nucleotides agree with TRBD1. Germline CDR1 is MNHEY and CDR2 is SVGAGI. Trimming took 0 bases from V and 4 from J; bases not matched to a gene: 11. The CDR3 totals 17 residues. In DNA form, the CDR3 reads TGTGCCAGCAGTTACTCGATCCAAGACAGGGCGAGCACTGAAGCTTTCTTT. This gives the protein CASSYSIQDRASTEAFF.

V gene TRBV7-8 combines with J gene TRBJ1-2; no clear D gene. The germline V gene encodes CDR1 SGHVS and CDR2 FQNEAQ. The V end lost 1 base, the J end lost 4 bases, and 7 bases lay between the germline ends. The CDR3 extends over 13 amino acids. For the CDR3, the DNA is TGTGCCAGCAGCTTAGTGCAGAGCTATGGCTACACCTTC. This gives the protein CASSLVQSYGYTF. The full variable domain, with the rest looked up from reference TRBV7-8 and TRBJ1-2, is GAGVSQSPRYKVAKRGQDVALRCDPISGHVSLFWYQQALGQGPEFLTYFQNEAQLDKSGLPSDRFFAERPEGSVSTLKIQRTQQEDSAVYLCASSLVQSYGYTFGSGTRLTVV.